Below are 24 T cell receptor beta chains sequenced from a single sample in a study of cytomegalovirus exposure and HLA in healthy donors. Amplification used 60 Vbeta primers and 13 Jbeta primers. Produced via immunoSEQ multiplex PCR; TCRdb's table is partial and in-frame only. The sample shows about 180,000 clones, around 80% of them seen only once. Sequenced: PBMCs. These receptors all come from a woman aged 55-69 years in good health and CMV-seropositive.

The chain combines TRBV7-2 with TRBJ1-2, with no clear D. There are 14 residues in the CDR3. V was clipped by 3 bases and J by 3 bases, with 11 bases between them. CDR1 and CDR2 (germline): SGHTA, FQGNSA. In nucleotides, the CDR3 is TGTGCCAGCAGCTTTCTTGTGAGGGACTATGGCTACACCTTC. Amino acid sequence: CASSFLVRDYGYTF.

The J gene is TRBJ2-7, the V gene TRBV28; TRBD1 agrees at 7 bases. Per the germline V gene, CDR1 is MDHEN and CDR2 is SYDVKM. This CDR3 spans 16 amino acids. With V trimmed by 8 bases and J by 4 bases, 17 bases remained unmatched. The CDR3: CASASAGTALGYEQYF. The CDR3 DNA sequence: TGTGCCAGCGCATCCGCCGGGACAGCCCTAGGATACGAGCAGTACTTC.

The J gene is TRBJ2-3, the V gene TRBV7-3, with 7 bases lining up with TRBD2. Germline lookup yields CDR1 SGHTA and CDR2 FQGTGA. The CDR3 length is 13 residues. V lost 3 bases, J lost 9 bases, and 6 bases stayed unmatched. CDR3 loop: CASSLGGDYTQYF. In DNA, the CDR3 is TGTGCCAGCAGCTTGGGAGGGGACTACACGCAGTATTTT.

The V call is TRBV28, the J call TRBJ1-5; D not resolved. The ends were cut back, 7 bases at V and 4 bases at J, with 14 bases in the middle. CDR1 and CDR2 from the germline V gene are MDHEN and SYDVKM. CDR3 length: 14 amino acids. CDR3 in DNA: TGTGCCAGCACCTATCCTCTAGCAAATCAGCCCCAGCATTTT. Encoded protein: CASTYPLANQPQHF.

This clone was detected only a few times. The rearrangement links TRBV1 to TRBJ2-1; the tabulated D call, TRBD1, remains unverified against the DNA. TRBV1 is labeled a pseudogene. The CDR3 is made up of 16 amino acids. The CDR3: CTSSPWPGQGGNEQFF. CDR3 nucleotides: TGCACCAGCAGCCCTTGGCCGGGACAGGGGGGCAATGAGCAGTTCTTC.

This clone appeared once. The chain uses TRBV7-9 and TRBJ2-3; TRBD2 matches 8 bases. Per germline, CDR1 SEHNR and CDR2 FQNEAQ (reference sequence). This CDR3 is built from 17 residues. The V gene end was trimmed by 5 bases and the J gene end by 3 bases; junction bases not matched to a gene: 13. CDR3 protein: CASSAAASGWGTDTQYF. For the CDR3, the DNA is TGTGCCAGCAGCGCCGCGGCTAGCGGGTGGGGGACAGATACGCAGTATTTT.

This sequence joins TRBV7-3 and TRBJ2-1, with D maybe TRBD1 (6 bases). Germline CDR1 reads SGHTA; CDR2 reads FQGTGA. The CDR3 loop spans 13 amino acids. V was pared by 4 bases and J by 6 bases, with 10 bases between. The CDR3 DNA sequence: TGTGCCAGCAGCTACGGGACACGCAATGAGCAGTTCTTC. It codes for CASSYGTRNEQFF.

This CDR3 is CASSPNPLASGELFF. The CDR3 DNA reads TGTGCCAGCAGCCCTAACCCCCTAGCCTCCGGGGAGCTGTTTTTT. The rearrangement joins TRBV5-4 to TRBJ2-2, with a tentative D call TRBD2 (5 bases). The CDR3 has 15 residues. The V gene lost 4 bases and the J gene lost 6 bases, with 16 bases spanning the gap. Germline-derived CDR1 and CDR2 are SGHNT and YYREEE (reference sequence).

The chain employs TRBV28 and TRBJ1-5, with unresolved D. Germline CDR1 MDHEN, CDR2 SYDVKM. The V gene lost 7 bases and the J gene lost 1 base, with 14 bases spanning the gap. This CDR3 is built from 15 residues. The CDR3 is CASILASGSNQPQHF. CDR3 nucleotide sequence: TGTGCCAGCATCCTCGCGTCGGGGAGCAATCAGCCCCAGCATTTT.

The chain couples TRBV9 to TRBJ1-6, with D uncertain. The length of the CDR3 is 15 residues. Trimming removed 0 bases at V and 7 bases at J, with 11 bases between. Germline CDR1 is SGDLS and CDR2 is YYNGEE. The DNA of the CDR3 is TGTGCCAGCAGCGTAGGAGAGGGAGGGAATTCACCCCTCCACTTT. As protein: CASSVGEGGNSPLHF.

The chain has TRBV30 and TRBJ1-5; D gene ambiguous. The CDR3 sequence is 14 residues long. Trimming shortened V by 4 bases and J by 1 base, and 11 bases separated the two germline ends. The germline CDR1 and CDR2 sequences are GTSNPN and SVGIG (reference sequence). DNA for the CDR3: TGTGCCTGGAAGCCAGGTCGAAGCAATCAGCCCCAGCATTTT. Translation gives CAWKPGRSNQPQHF.

The chain links TRBV28 to TRBJ2-1, with TRBD2 matching 7 bases. This CDR3 is 15 amino acids long. Germline V lookup: CDR1 MDHEN, CDR2 SYDVKM. V was clipped by 4 bases and J by 10 bases; unmatched bases: 13. This chain's CDR3 is CASSSLAEGLREQFF. As DNA, the CDR3 is TGTGCCAGCAGTTCCCTAGCGGAGGGTTTGAGGGAGCAGTTCTTC.

V is TRBV11-2 and J is TRBJ2-1, with 13 bases matching TRBD2. Germline V gene lookup returns CDR1 SGHAT and CDR2 FQNNGV. J lost 3 bases, V lost 0 bases, and 2 bases had no gene match. This CDR3 is built from 17 residues. CDR3 sequence (DNA): TGTGCCAGCAGCTTAGAATGGACTAGCGGGGGCTACAATGAGCAGTTCTTC. This codes for CASSLEWTSGGYNEQFF.

The rearrangement links TRBV30 to TRBJ1-2, with unresolved D. The CDR3 contains 13 residues. CDR1 is GTSNPN and CDR2 is SVGIG in the germline V gene (reference sequence). With 4 bases removed from V and 2 bases from J, the gap between germline ends came to 11 bases. The CDR3 DNA reads as TGTGCCTGGAAACCGGACTCAAACTATGGCTACACCTTC. It encodes CAWKPDSNYGYTF.

This rearrangement joins TRBV5-1 to TRBJ2-3; 7 nucleotides match TRBD2. The CDR3 has 16 amino acids. V was clipped by 0 bases and J by 2 bases; unmatched bases: 6. The V gene's germline CDR1 is SGHRS and CDR2 YFSETQ. In DNA form, the CDR3 reads TGCGCCAGCAGCTTGGGGGGAGGGCAGGTCACAGATACGCAGTATTTT. Amino acids: CASSLGGGQVTDTQYF.

The rearrangement joins TRBV6-5 to TRBJ1-6; D not resolved. Trimming removed 6 bases at V and 6 bases at J, with 12 bases between. The length of the CDR3 is 14 residues. Germline V gene data show CDR1 as MNHEY and CDR2 as SVGAGI. Here the CDR3 DNA reads TGTGCCAGCAGAAATCCCGGGAGTAATTCACCCCTCCACTTT. Protein: CASRNPGSNSPLHF.

The table lists this clone with a few counts. The chain joins TRBV6-4 to TRBJ1-5; D might be TRBD1 (5 bases). CDR1 is MRHNA, CDR2 SNTAGT, per germline. The V end was cut by 5 bases, the J end by 1 base, with 15 bases between. This CDR3 spans 16 amino acids. The CDR3 here is CASSPYRKTSNQPQHF. CDR3 DNA sequence: TGTGCCAGCAGTCCGTACAGGAAAACAAGCAATCAGCCCCAGCATTTT.

This chain joins TRBV6-5 and TRBJ1-1, with D possibly TRBD1 on 5 matching bases. The CDR3 covers 13 residues. V was clipped by 5 bases and J by 5 bases, with 12 bases between them. Germline lookup yields CDR1 MNHEY and CDR2 SVGAGI. CDR3 protein: CASSGPGWTEAFF. For the CDR3, the DNA is TGTGCCAGCAGTGGCCCAGGGTGGACTGAAGCTTTCTTT.

The chain uses TRBV9 and TRBJ2-1, with TRBD2 matching over 13 bases. The germline V gene encodes CDR1 SGDLS and CDR2 YYNGEE. This CDR3 spans 15 amino acids. Trimming removed 3 bases from V and 8 bases from J; junction bases left unmatched: 5. DNA for the CDR3: TGTGCCAGCAGCGGAGGACTAGCGGGAGAGTATGAGCAGTTCTTC. Residues: CASSGGLAGEYEQFF.

A few counts support this clone. The chain employs TRBV27 and TRBJ2-7; D might be TRBD1 (6 bases). V lost 5 bases to trimming and J lost 3 bases, with 11 bases between them. Germline V gene data show CDR1 as MNHEY and CDR2 as SMNVEV (reference sequence). The CDR3 totals 13 residues. CDR3 protein: CASSEGVVYEQYF. CDR3 nucleotides: TGTGCCAGCAGTGAGGGGGTCGTCTACGAGCAGTACTTC.

The V and J genes are TRBV6-5 and TRBJ2-5; a possible D gene is TRBD1 (7 bases). The germline V gene has CDR1 MNHEY and CDR2 SVGAGI. V lost 6 bases and J 4 bases, leaving 15 bases between the germline ends. The CDR3 runs 14 residues. In nucleotides, the CDR3 is TGTGCCAGCAGCGGGACAGCGGGTGGAGAGACCCAGTACTTC. Its translation is CASSGTAGGETQYF.

This clone came up a few times. The J gene is TRBJ1-6, the V gene TRBV5-4; no reliable D call. This CDR3 has 13 residues. The germline V gene has CDR1 SGHNT and CDR2 YYREEE (reference sequence). Deletions cut 6 bases from V and 9 bases from J, with 13 bases between. The DNA of the CDR3 is TGTGCCAGCACCATAAATGCAGGTTCACCCCTCCACTTT. Translating it yields CASTINAGSPLHF. Filled out from reference TRBV5-4 and TRBJ1-6, the complete variable domain reads ETGVTQSPTHLIKTRGQQVTLRCSSQSGHNTVSWYQQALGQGPQFIFQYYREEENGRGNFPPRFSGLQFPNYSSELNVNALELDDSALYLCASTINAGSPLHFGNGTRLTVT.

J is TRBJ2-5 and V is TRBV5-1, with D possibly being TRBD2 (5 bases). The CDR3 loop spans 15 amino acids. The germline gives CDR1 SGHRS, CDR2 YFSETQ. V dropped 0 bases and J dropped 2 bases, with 11 bases sitting between them. The CDR3 DNA is TGCGCCAGCAGCTTGGCCGTGACGGGGCAAGAGACCCAGTACTTC. As protein: CASSLAVTGQETQYF.

This clone was seen only once. The V and J genes are TRBV19 and TRBJ2-7; D uncertain. The germline CDR1 and CDR2 sequences are LNHDA and SQIVND (reference sequence). Between the trimmed V and J ends, which lost 0 bases and 3 bases, there was a span of 15 bases. The CDR3 sequence is 16 residues long. Written as DNA, the CDR3 is TGTGCCAGTAGTATAGATCGGCCTCCTAGTGGCTACGAGCAGTACTTC. Protein: CASSIDRPPSGYEQYF.